These 26 T cell receptor beta chains were all obtained from the same sample, sequenced in a study of shared T cell receptors in the human thymus. Clones were read by immunoSEQ multiplex PCR, and TCRdb kept only the in-frame ones, dropping some. The profile shows under 700,000 clones, approximately 80% of them singletons. In addition, the sample was reused for a study of human thymus T cells.

The sample comprised thymocytes. All receptors derive from a boy younger than two with a congenital heart defect.

A remark on this clone: The sample contains more than one DNA sequence encoding this CDR3. The chain couples TRBV6-1 to TRBJ2-7, with 9 bases identical to TRBD2. This CDR3 region has 12 residues. Germline V CDR1 and CDR2: MNHNS, SASEGT. With 7 bases clipped from V and 4 bases from J, the junction kept 2 bases outside the gene matches. The CDR3 reads CASMSGRYEQYF. The CDR3 DNA reads TGTGCCAGCATGAGCGGGAGGTACGAGCAGTACTTC.

V gene TRBV18 combines with J gene TRBJ2-7; tentative D call: TRBD2 (7 bases). V shed 5 bases and J shed 3 bases, with 14 bases lying between them. This CDR3 has 14 residues. Germline V gene sequence: CDR1 KGHSH, CDR2 LQKENI. DNA for the CDR3: TGTGCCAGCTCAGGGGGGGGCAGATTCTACGAGCAGTACTTC. It encodes CASSGGGRFYEQYF.

The table lists this clone with a count of one. The chain is built from TRBV6-1 and TRBJ2-7, with a possible D match to TRBD1 (5 bases). V was shortened by 1 base and J by 0 bases, with 19 bases between the two germline ends. The CDR3 sequence is 18 residues long. Germline V gives CDR1 MNHNS, CDR2 SASEGT. CDR3 region: CASSEDPRQYMDSYEQYF. CDR3 nucleotide sequence: TGTGCCAGCAGTGAAGACCCGAGACAGTATATGGACTCCTACGAGCAGTACTTC.

The CDR3 DNA follows: TGCAGCGTCGCGATCGGGACTACTAGCGGTTCCTTCTACGAGCAGTACTTC. The encoded protein is CSVAIGTTSGSFYEQYF. The chain couples TRBV29-1 to TRBJ2-7, with 8 bases identical to TRBD2. With V trimmed by 6 bases and J by 3 bases, 19 bases remained unmatched. CDR1 is SQVTM, CDR2 ANQGSEA, per germline. The CDR3 contains 17 residues.

This clone is a singleton in its sample. The genes are TRBV6-1 and TRBJ1-1; 7 bases are a match to TRBD1. The CDR3 length is 14 residues. Germline CDR1 reads MNHNS; CDR2 reads SASEGT. V lost 6 bases, J lost 6 bases, and 10 bases stayed unmatched. The CDR3 DNA follows: TGTGCCAGCAGCCCGACAGGGCAGGAGGCTGAAGCTTTCTTT. Protein product: CASSPTGQEAEAFF.

The CDR3: CAWSVEAWTYTYEQYF. The CDR3 coding sequence is TGTGCCTGGAGTGTAGAGGCTTGGACTTACACCTACGAGCAGTACTTC. The V and J genes are TRBV30 and TRBJ2-7, with D maybe TRBD2 (5 bases). CDR1 GTSNPN and CDR2 SVGIG come from the germline V gene (reference sequence). The CDR3 has 16 residues. With 0 bases removed from V and 2 bases from J, the gap between germline ends came to 17 bases.

This clone has just a few counts. The V call is TRBV21-1, the J call TRBJ2-3; TRBD1 reflects the table's D call only, with no check against the DNA. TRBV21-1 is assigned pseudogene status. The CDR3 extends over 14 amino acids. As DNA, the CDR3 is TGTGACCCTCACAGGGGATGGGGCACAGATACGCAGTATTTT. This translates into CDPHRGWGTDTQYF.

The chain links TRBV20-1 to TRBJ2-7; TRBD1 matches 7 bases. Germline CDR1 DFQATT, CDR2 SNEGSKA (reference sequence). This CDR3 comprises 9 residues. The J segment lost 11 bases and the V segment lost 6 bases, leaving 4 bases of the junction unmatched. DNA of the CDR3: TGCAGTGCCCCGGGACAGAAGTACTTC. Its translation is CSAPGQKYF.

This clone occurred a few times. This chain connects TRBV28 to TRBJ1-5; D not resolved. Germline-derived CDR1 and CDR2 are MDHEN and SYDVKM. V was trimmed by 2 bases and J by 5 bases, leaving 13 bases between them. This CDR3 is 15 amino acids long. This chain's CDR3 is CASSLRRGRDQPQHF. The CDR3 nucleotides are TGTGCCAGCAGTTTAAGGAGAGGTAGAGATCAGCCCCAGCATTTT.

V usage is TRBV5-1 and J usage is TRBJ1-1; D may be TRBD1 (5 bases). The CDR3 is 19 amino acids. Germline CDR1 reads SGHRS; CDR2 reads YFSETQ. The germline V and J ends were trimmed by 2 bases and 2 bases, with 25 bases remaining between them. This chain's CDR3 is CASSFLGQGCPILNTEAFF. Here the CDR3 DNA reads TGCGCCAGCAGCTTTTTAGGGCAGGGATGTCCCATCCTTAACACTGAAGCTTTCTTT.

CDR3 residues: CASSYWTGSEAFF. CDR3 sequence (DNA): TGTGCCAGCAGTTACTGGACAGGGTCTGAAGCTTTCTTT. The chain has TRBV6-6 and TRBJ1-1; 8 bases agree with TRBD1. The CDR3 consists of 13 residues. Germline CDR1 and CDR2: MNHNY and SVGAGI (reference sequence). V dropped 1 base and J dropped 6; count of bases not matched to a gene: 1.

The V gene is TRBV6-1, the J gene TRBJ2-2; D is possibly TRBD2 (5 bases). The V end was cut by 4 bases, the J end by 6 bases, with 12 bases between. Germline CDR1 and CDR2: MNHNS and SASEGT. The CDR3 runs to 14 residues. The chain's CDR3 is CASSVTKGAGELFF. In DNA form, the CDR3 reads TGTGCCAGCAGTGTGACTAAAGGAGCCGGGGAGCTGTTTTTT.

The CDR3 region is CASSRHSVRAGEKLFF. CDR3 DNA sequence: TGCGCCAGCAGCCGACACTCTGTGAGGGCAGGAGAAAAACTGTTTTTT. The V gene is TRBV4-1, the J gene TRBJ1-4; no clear D gene. The germline CDR1 and CDR2 sequences are MGHRA and YSYEKL. The CDR3 is made up of 16 amino acids. V was trimmed by 4 bases and J by 8 bases, leaving 20 bases between them.

The chain carries TRBV5-1 and TRBJ2-7; 10 positions agree with TRBD1. Germline assignment: CDR1 SGHRS and CDR2 YFSETQ. Losses at the gene ends were 2 bases for V and 0 bases for J; bases not matched to a gene: 8. This CDR3 comprises 17 residues. The DNA of the CDR3 is TGCGCCAGCAGCTTCCTCCGCCGACAGGGGGCCTCCTACGAGCAGTACTTC. This encodes CASSFLRRQGASYEQYF.

The chain has TRBV10-3 and TRBJ1-3, with D possibly matching TRBD1 (5 bases). Deletions cut 6 bases from V and 4 bases from J, with 22 bases between. This CDR3 is 17 amino acids long. Germline V lookup: CDR1 ENHRY, CDR2 SYGVKD. As DNA, the CDR3 is TGTGCCATCAGCCTTAAGGACACTCCGGTTTCAGGAAACACCATATATTTT. It yields the protein CAISLKDTPVSGNTIYF.

The chain is built from TRBV12-5 and TRBJ1-4; possible D gene TRBD1, 6 bases. Trimming pared 6 bases from V and 8 bases from J, leaving 16 bases between. The V gene's germline CDR1 is LGHNT and CDR2 FRNRAP. This CDR3 has 14 amino acids. This chain's CDR3 is CASGWAGVGEKLFF. In nucleotides, the CDR3 is TGTGCTAGTGGCTGGGCAGGGGTTGGGGAAAAACTGTTTTTT.

The chain couples TRBV10-3 to TRBJ1-1; D perhaps matches TRBD1 (6 bases). CDR1 is ENHRY, CDR2 SYGVKD, per germline. The V and J ends lost 6 bases and 10 bases respectively, with 12 bases between them. The CDR3 runs to 11 residues. CDR3 coding DNA: TGTGCCATCAGGAGGGGGTCGGGAGCTTTCTTT. This sequence encodes CAIRRGSGAFF.

This chain's CDR3 is CASSPSPGLAGDAYNEQFF. The CDR3 nucleotides read TGTGCCAGCAGTCCTTCTCCCGGACTAGCGGGAGATGCCTACAATGAGCAGTTCTTC. The chain is built from TRBV6-8 and TRBJ2-1, with 13 bases aligning to TRBD2. V shed 5 bases, J shed 2 bases, and the junction held 12 bases outside the gene matches. From germline, CDR1 is MNHGY and CDR2 SAAAGT. The CDR3 runs 19 residues.

This chain links TRBV25-1 with TRBJ1-4; D uncertain. CDR1 is MGHDK, CDR2 SYGVNS, per germline. Trimming took off 7 bases at V and 0 bases at J, with 12 bases between the two ends. CDR3 size: 15 residues. The CDR3 loop reads CASNQPGTTNEKLFF. The CDR3 bases are TGTGCCAGCAACCAACCGGGAACAACTAATGAAAAACTGTTTTTT.

J is TRBJ2-7 and V is TRBV6-1, with unresolved D. The CDR3 sequence is 13 residues long. V dropped 3 bases and J dropped 11 bases, with 17 bases sitting between them. The V gene's germline CDR1 is MNHNS and CDR2 SASEGT. This CDR3 reads CASSEAPDAVKYF. CDR3 in DNA: TGTGCCAGCAGTGAGGCACCCGATGCGGTAAAGTACTTC.

The CDR3: CSARPLPFF. The CDR3 DNA is TGCAGTGCCCGTCCCCTACCTTTCTTT. V usage is TRBV20-1 and J usage is TRBJ1-1; D remains ambiguous. CDR1 is DFQATT and CDR2 is SNEGSKA in the germline V gene (reference sequence). This CDR3 has 9 amino acids. V was trimmed by 6 bases and J by 12 bases, leaving 11 bases between them.

In its sample, this clone was seen once. V is TRBV30 and J is TRBJ2-5; D perhaps matches TRBD1 (5 bases). Between the trimmed V and J ends, which lost 4 bases and 1 base, there was a span of 16 bases. CDR1 and CDR2 from the germline V gene are GTSNPN and SVGIG (reference sequence). This CDR3 is built from 15 residues. This CDR3 is CAWNPTESLQETQYF. In nucleotides, the CDR3 is TGTGCCTGGAACCCGACAGAGTCCCTCCAAGAGACCCAGTACTTC. Looking up the rest from reference TRBV30 and TRBJ2-5 gives the full variable domain: SQTIHQWPATLVQPVGSPLSLECTVEGTSNPNLYWYRQAAGRGLQLLFYSVGIGQISSEVPQNLSASRPQDRQFILSSKKLLLSDSGFYLCAWNPTESLQETQYFGPGTRLLVL.

The J gene is TRBJ2-7, the V gene TRBV11-2, with D possibly matching TRBD1 (6 bases). The CDR3 has 15 residues. V shed 0 bases and J shed 0 bases, with 9 bases lying between them. Germline CDR1 is SGHAT and CDR2 is FQNNGV. As DNA, the CDR3 is TGTGCCAGCAGCTTAGATTTGACAGGCTCCTACGAGCAGTACTTC. Its translation: CASSLDLTGSYEQYF.

V gene TRBV5-6 combines with J gene TRBJ1-2; 8 nucleotides align to TRBD1. Germline assignment: CDR1 SGHDT and CDR2 YYEEEE. The CDR3 runs 15 residues. J lost 2 bases, V lost 4 bases, and 7 bases had no gene match. DNA for the CDR3: TGTGCCAGCAGCCAATGGGGACAGGCGAACTATGGCTACACCTTC. Protein: CASSQWGQANYGYTF.

This chain joins TRBV30 and TRBJ2-3, with 13 bases identical to TRBD2. The V segment lost 3 bases and the J segment 2 bases; nucleotides outside the gene matches: 20. CDR1 and CDR2 (germline): GTSNPN, SVGIG (reference sequence). The CDR3 has 21 residues. CDR3 loop: CAWSLQPHTSGRVQFTDTQYF. The CDR3 DNA reads TGTGCCTGGAGCCTTCAGCCCCATACTAGCGGGAGGGTTCAATTCACAGATACGCAGTATTTT.

As DNA, the CDR3 is TGCGCCAGCAGCTTGGGCAGGGCCCAGGACTATGGCTACACCTTC. This sequence encodes CASSLGRAQDYGYTF. The V and J genes are TRBV5-1 and TRBJ1-2, with a tentative D call TRBD1 (5 bases). The CDR3 loop spans 15 amino acids. Germline V gives CDR1 SGHRS, CDR2 YFSETQ. Trimming cost V 0 bases and J 3 bases, with 12 bases left between them. The full variable domain, completed using reference TRBV5-1 and TRBJ1-2, is KAGVTQTPRYLIKTRGQQVTLSCSPISGHRSVSWYQQTPGQGLQFLFEYFSETQRNKGNFPGRFSGRQFSNSRSEMNVSTLELGDSALYLCASSLGRAQDYGYTFGSGTRLTVV.